Presented here are 7 T cell receptor beta chains from one specimen sequenced in a study of glioma-infiltrating T cells after dendritic cell vaccination. The sample's time point: after dendritic cell vaccination, including at tumor progression/relapse. The repertoire was sequenced with immunoSEQ multiplex PCR; TCRdb's copy has only in-frame clones and lacks some. The sample records under 75,000 clones, 85% being singletons. The starting material was blood, obtained after dendritic cell vaccination. The origin of the receptors is a human donor with glioblastoma.

The gene calls are TRBV25-1 and TRBJ1-1, with D unresolved. With 2 bases removed from V and 7 bases from J, the gap between germline ends came to 5 bases. CDR1 and CDR2 (germline): MGHDK, SYGVNS. There are 11 residues in the CDR3. DNA of the CDR3: TGTGCCAGCAGTGAAAGCTTTGAAGCTTTCTTT. Protein sequence: CASSESFEAFF.

This chain connects TRBV14 to TRBJ2-3; D might be TRBD2 (6 bases). Germline assignment: CDR1 SGHDN and CDR2 FVKESK. Trimming stripped 0 bases from V and 5 bases from J, with 15 bases between. The CDR3 runs to 16 residues. The CDR3, as DNA: TGTGCCAGCAGCCAAGATGGGAGGTTTGGCTTAGATACGCAGTATTTT. Translation: CASSQDGRFGLDTQYF.

The chain is built from TRBV9 and TRBJ1-2; a weak D match, TRBD1 (6 bases). CDR1 SGDLS and CDR2 YYNGEE come from the germline V gene. There are 15 residues in the CDR3. Trimming took off 0 bases at V and 5 bases at J, with 14 bases between the two ends. The CDR3 region has the DNA TGTGCCAGCAGCGTAGTCGGGACACAACGTTATGGCTACACCTTC. Translating gives CASSVVGTQRYGYTF.

This clone was found once. The CDR3 spells CASRRGQGAVEQYF. DNA of the CDR3: TGTGCCAGTAGAAGAGGGCAGGGGGCGGTCGAGCAGTACTTC. This sequence joins TRBV19 and TRBJ2-7, with TRBD1 identical over 8 bases. J gave up 6 bases and V 6 bases, and 10 bases lay outside the gene matches. The CDR3 spans 14 residues. Germline V gene lookup returns CDR1 LNHDA and CDR2 SQIVND (reference sequence).

The V and J genes are TRBV19 and TRBJ1-5, with a tentative D call TRBD1 (5 bases). Trimming cost V 4 bases and J 5 bases, with 12 bases left between them. Germline CDR1 and CDR2: LNHDA and SQIVND (reference sequence). The CDR3 extends over 14 amino acids. The chain's CDR3 is CASSSQGRDQPQHF. For the CDR3, the DNA is TGTGCCAGTAGTAGTCAGGGAAGGGATCAGCCCCAGCATTTT.

The chain has TRBV11-1 and TRBJ2-2; 8 nucleotides align to TRBD2. This CDR3 comprises 16 residues. V dropped 4 bases and J dropped 3; count of bases not matched to a gene: 7. The germline V gene has CDR1 SGHAT and CDR2 FQDESV (reference sequence). This CDR3 reads CASSSDSGVYTGELFF. CDR3 DNA sequence: TGTGCCAGCAGCTCCGATAGCGGGGTTTACACCGGGGAGCTGTTTTTT.

V usage is TRBV7-9 and J usage is TRBJ1-1; no clear D. The germline V gene encodes CDR1 SEHNR and CDR2 FQNEAQ (reference sequence). Trimming removed 5 bases at V and 0 bases at J, with 16 bases between. The CDR3 is 16 amino acids. The CDR3 loop is CASSHGVGRMNTEAFF. In DNA, the CDR3 is TGTGCCAGCAGCCACGGGGTTGGACGGATGAACACTGAAGCTTTCTTT. Full variable domain (remainder filled in from reference TRBV7-9 and TRBJ1-1): DTGVSQNPRHKITKRGQNVTFRCDPISEHNRLYWYRQTLGQGPEFLTYFQNEAQLEKSRLLSDRFSAERPKGSFSTLEIQRTEQGDSAMYLCASSHGVGRMNTEAFFGQGTRLTVV.